This T cell receptor (beta chain) was identified during a study of T cell responses to AZD1222 COVID-19 vaccine. The study, taken as a whole, reports: Following two doses of AZD1222, Spike-specific TCR breadth and depth rose. In a largely white British group with more females than males, clonal diversity was possibly underestimated.

A word on this clone: Its matching antigen is unknown. The same CDR3 is also encoded by other DNA sequences in this sample.

Trimming took 0 bases from V and 1 from J, leaving 9 bases between them. The CDR3 consists of 15 residues. Germline CDR1 reads SGDLS; CDR2 reads YYNGEE. Sequencing was performed with immunoSEQ multiplex PCR; in TCRdb, only in-frame clones are kept and a portion is missing. The table lists approximately 140,000 clones, roughly 88% of them singletons. The source material was peripheral blood, sampled on day 0 of AZD1222 vaccination. This chain joins TRBV9 and TRBJ2-3; D not resolved. The receptor comes from an adult in good health. CDR3 sequence reads: CASSVGSLRTDTQYF. For the CDR3, the DNA is TGTGCCAGCAGCGTAGGTAGCCTACGCACAGATACGCAGTATTTT.